This T cell receptor beta chain comes out of a study of glioma-infiltrating T cells. Findings of the study overall: Tissue-blood divergence was below expectation in non-neoplastic patients, above in gliomas. Only very few CDR3 sequences appeared in both tissue and blood.

Germline V gene lookup returns CDR1 SGHTA and CDR2 FQGNSA. This CDR3 region has 14 residues. Trimming took 0 bases from V and 1 from J, leaving 5 bases between them. This clonotype was recorded many times. Its target is not known. Using RNA template, CDR3s of TCR alpha and beta were amplified with iRepertoire arm-PCR. One-step reverse transcription and amplification started from around 100-400 ng of tissue mRNA or PBMC total RNA. TCRdb itself ran the multiplex PCR reads through MiXCR, one entry per CDR3 protein. The data show under 200,000 distinct CDR3 sequences, approximately 40% seen once. V is TRBV7-2 and J is TRBJ2-3; D is uncertain. The source is a human donor with low-grade glioma or glioblastoma, undergoing nonglioma brain surgery, or in good health (not recorded which). Source material: glioma tissue, nonneoplastic brain tissue, or PBMCs (not recorded which). The CDR3 DNA sequence: TGTGCCAGCAGCTTAGCGCATGGCACAGATACGCAGTATTTT. Its protein product is CASSLAHGTDTQYF.